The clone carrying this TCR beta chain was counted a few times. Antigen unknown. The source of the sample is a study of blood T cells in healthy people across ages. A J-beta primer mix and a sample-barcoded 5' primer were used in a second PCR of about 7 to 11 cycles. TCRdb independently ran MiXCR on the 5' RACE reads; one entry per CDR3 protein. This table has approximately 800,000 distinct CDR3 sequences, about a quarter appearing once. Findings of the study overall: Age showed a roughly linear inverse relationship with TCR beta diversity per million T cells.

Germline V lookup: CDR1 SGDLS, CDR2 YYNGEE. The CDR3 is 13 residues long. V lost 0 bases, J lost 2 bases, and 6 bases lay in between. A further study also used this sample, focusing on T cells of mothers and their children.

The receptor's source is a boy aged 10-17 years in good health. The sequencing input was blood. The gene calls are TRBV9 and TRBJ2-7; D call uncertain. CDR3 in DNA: TGTGCCAGCAGCGTAGACGGTACCTACGAGCAGTACTTC. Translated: CASSVDGTYEQYF.